This T cell receptor (beta chain) stems from a study of shared clonotypes between healthy human individuals. About the research overall: The cohort comprised a couple of women and a few men. Their ages spanned 18 to 49 years.

Assay used: immunoSEQ multiplex PCR; TCRdb lists only in-frame clones, some missing. The data hold about 520,000 clones, with roughly 80% observed a single time. This CDR3 spans 16 amino acids. V dropped 5 bases and J dropped 5; count of bases not matched to a gene: 8. The germline gives CDR1 SGHTA, CDR2 FQGNSA. The TCR comes from a woman aged 35 to 49 in good health. Some clones in this sample may be carry-over from other donors' samples. The chain couples TRBV7-2 to TRBJ2-1; TRBD2 matches 11 bases. Source material: PBMCs. The CDR3 DNA reads as TGTGCCAGCAGCCGATCCGGGACTAGCGGAAACAATGAGCAGTTCTTC. Its protein is CASSRSGTSGNNEQFF.